This TCR beta chain was profiled in a study of blood T cell repertoires in COVID-19. Study-wide background: Both acute and convalescent COVID-19 samples were obtained from the United States, Italy and Spain. The analysed material was cDNA or gDNA that came from T cells, B-cell-depleted T cells, or PBMCs.

The protocol was immunoSEQ multiplex PCR, while the TCRdb copy is restricted to in-frame clones and leaves out a portion. In the table there are about 240,000 clones, around nine tenths of which are singletons. CDR3 length: 14 amino acids. CDR1 is KGHSH and CDR2 is LQKENI in the germline V gene. V lost 4 bases to trimming and J lost 6 bases, with 16 bases between them. Which cohort a participant joined came from the clinical history participants gave. This clone is a singleton in its sample. The rearrangement links TRBV18 to TRBJ2-7; a possible D gene is TRBD1 (6 bases). The sequence came from a woman aged 25 to 39 who had recovered from COVID-19. Source material: PBMCs or T cells enriched from blood (not recorded which). In DNA, the CDR3 is TGTGCCAGCTCACGACAGGCCTCTCGTGGCGAGCAGTACTTC. Encoded protein: CASSRQASRGEQYF.